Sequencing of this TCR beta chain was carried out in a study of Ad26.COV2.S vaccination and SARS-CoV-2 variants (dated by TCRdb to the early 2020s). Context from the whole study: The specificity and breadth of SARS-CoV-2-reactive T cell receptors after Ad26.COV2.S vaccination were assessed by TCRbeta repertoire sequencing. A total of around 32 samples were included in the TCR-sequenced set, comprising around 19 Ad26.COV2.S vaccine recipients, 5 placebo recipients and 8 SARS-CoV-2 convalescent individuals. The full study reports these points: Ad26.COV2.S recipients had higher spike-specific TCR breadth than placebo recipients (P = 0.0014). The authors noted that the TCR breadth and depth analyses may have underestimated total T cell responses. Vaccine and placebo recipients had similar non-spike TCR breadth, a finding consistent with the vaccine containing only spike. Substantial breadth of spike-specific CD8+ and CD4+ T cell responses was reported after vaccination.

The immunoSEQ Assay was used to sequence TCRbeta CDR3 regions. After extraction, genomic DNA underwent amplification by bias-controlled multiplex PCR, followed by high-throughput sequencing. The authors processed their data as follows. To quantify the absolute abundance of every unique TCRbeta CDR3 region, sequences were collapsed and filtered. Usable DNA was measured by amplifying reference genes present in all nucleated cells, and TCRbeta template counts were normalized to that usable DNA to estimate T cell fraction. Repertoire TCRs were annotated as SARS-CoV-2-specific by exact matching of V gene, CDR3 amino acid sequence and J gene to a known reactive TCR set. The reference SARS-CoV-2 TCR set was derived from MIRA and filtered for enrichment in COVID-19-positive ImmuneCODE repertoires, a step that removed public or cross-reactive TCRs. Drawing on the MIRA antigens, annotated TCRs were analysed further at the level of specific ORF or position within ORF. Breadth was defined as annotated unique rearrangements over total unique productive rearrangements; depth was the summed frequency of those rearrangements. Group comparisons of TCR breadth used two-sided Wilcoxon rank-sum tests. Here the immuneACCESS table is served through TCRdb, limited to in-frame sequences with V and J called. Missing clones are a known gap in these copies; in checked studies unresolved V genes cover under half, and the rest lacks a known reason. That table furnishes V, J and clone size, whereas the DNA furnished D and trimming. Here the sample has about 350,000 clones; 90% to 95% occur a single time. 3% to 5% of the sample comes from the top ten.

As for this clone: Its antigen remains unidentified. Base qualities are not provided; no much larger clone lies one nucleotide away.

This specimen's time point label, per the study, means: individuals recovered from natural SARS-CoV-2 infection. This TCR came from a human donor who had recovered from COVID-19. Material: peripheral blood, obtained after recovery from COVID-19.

CDR3 reads: CASSLSAYNEQFF. The DNA is TGTGCCAGCAGTTTATCGGCGTACAATGAGCAGTTCTTC. The sequence links TRBV27 to TRBJ2-1; no D gene is confidently identified. Including cysteine and phenylalanine, the CDR3 has 13 amino acids. CDR3 DNA only is kept here, 39 bases in frame from base 1. CDR1 MNHEY and CDR2 SMNVEV were looked up in the germline V gene (reference sequence). V was cut back by 0 bases and J by 4 bases, leaving a gap of 4 bases between them.